These 3 T cell receptor beta chains came from one sample sequenced in a study of T cells in Graves' hyperthyroidism and ophthalmopathy. The investigators amplified TCR beta CDR3 regions from RNA transcripts. TCR CDR3 regions were first amplified by RT-PCR with HTBI primers. Using its own MiXCR run on the multiplex PCR reads, TCRdb lists one record per CDR3 protein. Among roughly 100,000 distinct CDR3 sequences listed, approximately 39% were seen once. Source material: peripheral blood or thyroid tissue (not recorded which). These receptor sequences come from a woman aged 30 to 39 with Graves' hyperthyroidism.

Details on this clonotype: Because it lacks the conserved phenylalanine or tryptophan at the end, this CDR3 is likely a read error. The V call is TRBV6-6, the J call TRBJ1-1; D call uncertain. Trimming pared 9 bases from V and 5 bases from J, leaving 10 bases between. The CDR3 length is 11 residues. Germline loops: CDR1 MNHNY, CDR2 SVGAGI (reference sequence). The CDR3 sequence is CASQRNTEAFL. In DNA form, the CDR3 reads TGTGCCAGTCAGAGAAATACTGAAGCTTTCCTT.

Points on this clonotype: This sequence may be a read error, since a much larger clone differs from it by one base. The genes are TRBV7-3 and TRBJ1-2; 9 positions match TRBD1. V trimming: 5 bases; J trimming: 6 bases; junction bases outside the gene matches: 13. Germline V gene sequence: CDR1 SGHTA, CDR2 FQGTGA. The CDR3 totals 16 residues. The CDR3 sequence is CASSRTGGGGLHGYTF. CDR3 bases: TGTGCCAGCAGCCGTACAGGGGGCGGGGGACTTCATGGCTACACCTTC.

The chain couples TRBV7-9 to TRBJ2-5, with 11 bases fitting TRBD2. The germline V gene encodes CDR1 SEHNR and CDR2 FQNEAQ (reference sequence). The V gene end was trimmed by 5 bases and the J gene end by 4 bases; junction bases not matched to a gene: 6. This CDR3 is 15 amino acids long. CDR3 DNA sequence: TGTGCCAGCAGCCCAGCCGGGACTAGCGGAGAGACCCAGTACTTC. Its protein product is CASSPAGTSGETQYF.